The 4 T cell receptor beta chains below come from one sample, sequenced in a study of blood T cell repertoires in COVID-19. The table came from immunoSEQ multiplex PCR; TCRdb's copy has only in-frame clones and leaves some out. The sample holds about 300,000 clones, approximately 88% seen once. Sequenced sample: peripheral blood. These receptor sequences come from a human donor with COVID-19, enrolled during active disease. The donor label of this sample is uncertain.

CDR3 DNA sequence: TGCGCCAGCTCATCCTTGGGGGCCACCTACAATGAGCAGTTCTTC. As protein: CASSSLGATYNEQFF. V and J are TRBV5-1 and TRBJ2-1, with D tentatively TRBD1 (6 bases). Trimming took off 7 bases at V and 2 bases at J, with 16 bases between the two ends. This CDR3 contains 15 residues. Germline V gene lookup returns CDR1 SGHRS and CDR2 YFSETQ.

CDR3 coding DNA: TGCGCCAGCAGCTTGGCCCTAGGGGAATCGGGTGGCTACACCTTC. It encodes CASSLALGESGGYTF. This chain joins TRBV5-1 and TRBJ1-2; D perhaps matches TRBD1 (5 bases). The CDR3 sequence is 15 residues long. Germline values: CDR1 SGHRS, CDR2 YFSETQ. V was shortened by 0 bases and J by 7 bases, with 16 bases between the two germline ends.

CDR3 sequence (DNA): TGTGCCAGCAAGCGGTCCGCCGGGGAGCGAGCCTACAATGAGCAGTTCTTC. This sequence encodes CASKRSAGERAYNEQFF. This sequence joins TRBV28 and TRBJ2-1, with D tentatively TRBD2 (5 bases). Germline V gene sequence: CDR1 MDHEN, CDR2 SYDVKM. V was clipped by 7 bases and J by 2 bases, with 21 bases between them. The CDR3 is 17 amino acids.

The sample holds a few counts of this clone. The chain is built from TRBV18 and TRBJ2-7; D is unresolved. CDR3 size: 11 residues. The V end lost 4 bases, the J end lost 5 bases, and 6 bases lay between the germline ends. CDR1 and CDR2 (germline): KGHSH, LQKENI. The CDR3 region is CASSRLNEQYF. DNA for the CDR3: TGTGCCAGCTCACGCCTAAACGAGCAGTACTTC.